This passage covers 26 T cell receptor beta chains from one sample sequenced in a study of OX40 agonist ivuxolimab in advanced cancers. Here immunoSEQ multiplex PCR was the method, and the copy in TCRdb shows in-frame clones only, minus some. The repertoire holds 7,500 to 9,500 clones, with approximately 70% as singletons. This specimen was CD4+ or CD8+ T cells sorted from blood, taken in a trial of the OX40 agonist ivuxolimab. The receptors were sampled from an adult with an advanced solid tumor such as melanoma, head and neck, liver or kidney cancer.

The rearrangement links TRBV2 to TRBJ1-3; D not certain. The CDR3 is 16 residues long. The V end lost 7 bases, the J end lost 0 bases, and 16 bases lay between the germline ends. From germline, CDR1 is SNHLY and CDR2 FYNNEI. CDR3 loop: CASIHFNNDSGNTIYF. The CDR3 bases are TGTGCCAGCATACACTTTAACAACGACTCTGGAAACACCATATATTTT.

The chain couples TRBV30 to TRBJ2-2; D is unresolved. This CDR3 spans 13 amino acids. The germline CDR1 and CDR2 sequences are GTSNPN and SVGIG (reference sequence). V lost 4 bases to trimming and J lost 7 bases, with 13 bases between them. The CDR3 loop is CAWTEGFGGELFF. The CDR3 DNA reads TGTGCCTGGACCGAAGGGTTCGGCGGGGAGCTGTTTTTT.

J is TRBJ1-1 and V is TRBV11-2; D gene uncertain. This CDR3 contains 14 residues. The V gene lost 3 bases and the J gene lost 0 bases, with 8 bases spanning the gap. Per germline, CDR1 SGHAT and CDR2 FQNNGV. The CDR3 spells CASSLGQMNTEAFF. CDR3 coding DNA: TGTGCCAGCAGCTTGGGTCAGATGAACACTGAAGCTTTCTTT.

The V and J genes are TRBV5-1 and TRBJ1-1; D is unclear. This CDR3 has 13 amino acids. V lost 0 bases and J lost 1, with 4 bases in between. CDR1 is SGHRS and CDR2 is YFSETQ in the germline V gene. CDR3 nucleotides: TGCGCCAGCAGCTTGGGTTGGAACACTGAAGCTTTCTTT. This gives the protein CASSLGWNTEAFF.

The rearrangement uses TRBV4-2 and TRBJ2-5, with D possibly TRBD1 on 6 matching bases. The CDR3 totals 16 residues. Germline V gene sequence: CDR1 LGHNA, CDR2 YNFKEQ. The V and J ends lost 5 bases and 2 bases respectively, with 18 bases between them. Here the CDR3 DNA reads TGTGCCAGCAGCTCACAGGGTCGGAACCAACAAGAGACCCAGTACTTC. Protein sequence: CASSSQGRNQQETQYF.

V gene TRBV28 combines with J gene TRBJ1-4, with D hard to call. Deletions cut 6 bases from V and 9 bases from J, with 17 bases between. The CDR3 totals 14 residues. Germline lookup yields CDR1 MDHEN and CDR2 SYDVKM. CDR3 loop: CASSSPGPAQKLFF. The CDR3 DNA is TGTGCCAGCAGCTCACCGGGTCCGGCACAAAAACTGTTTTTT.

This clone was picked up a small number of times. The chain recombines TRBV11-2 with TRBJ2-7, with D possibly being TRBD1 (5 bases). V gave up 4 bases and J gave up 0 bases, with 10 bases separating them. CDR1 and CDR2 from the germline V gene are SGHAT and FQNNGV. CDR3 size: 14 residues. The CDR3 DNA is TGTGCCAGCAGCTCCCCAGGGCCCTCCTACGAGCAGTACTTC. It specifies CASSSPGPSYEQYF. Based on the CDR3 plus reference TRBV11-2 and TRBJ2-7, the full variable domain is EAGVAQSPRYKIIEKRQSVAFWCNPISGHATLYWYQQILGQGPKLLIQFQNNGVVDDSQLPKDRFSAERLKGVDSTLKIQPAKLEDSAVYLCASSSPGPSYEQYFGPGTRLTVT.

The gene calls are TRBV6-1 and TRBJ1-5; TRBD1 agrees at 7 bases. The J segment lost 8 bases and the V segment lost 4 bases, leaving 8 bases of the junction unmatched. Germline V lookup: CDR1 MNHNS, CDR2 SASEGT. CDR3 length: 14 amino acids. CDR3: CASSGDRDAEPQHF. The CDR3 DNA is TGTGCCAGCAGTGGAGACAGGGACGCAGAGCCCCAGCATTTT.

CDR3 coding DNA: TGTGCCACTACCGGACAAGCGGATGGCTACACCTTC. Translating it yields CATTGQADGYTF. The V call is TRBV19, the J call TRBJ1-2; a weak D match, TRBD1 (5 bases). The CDR3 contains 12 residues. Per germline, CDR1 LNHDA and CDR2 SQIVND (reference sequence). The V end lost 10 bases, the J end lost 6 bases, and 15 bases lay between the germline ends. Full variable domain (remainder filled in from reference TRBV19 and TRBJ1-2): DGGITQSPKYLFRKEGQNVTLSCEQNLNHDAMYWYRQDPGQGLRLIYYSQIVNDFQKGDIAEGYSVSREKKESFPLTVTSAQKNPTAFYLCATTGQADGYTFGSGTRLTVV.

The chain's CDR3 is CATSRETHYKAFF. Written as DNA, the CDR3 is TGTGCCACCAGCAGAGAGACCCATTATAAAGCTTTCTTT. The chain has TRBV15 and TRBJ1-1; D unclear. Trimming left V 0 bases short and J 9 bases short, with 11 bases between. Germline V CDR1 and CDR2: LNHNV, YYDKDF (reference sequence). The CDR3 contains 13 residues.

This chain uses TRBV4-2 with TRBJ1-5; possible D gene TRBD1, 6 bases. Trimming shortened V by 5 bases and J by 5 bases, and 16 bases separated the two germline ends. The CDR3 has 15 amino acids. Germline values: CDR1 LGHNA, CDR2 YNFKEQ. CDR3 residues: CASSLNGQWHQPQHF. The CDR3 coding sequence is TGTGCCAGCAGCTTAAATGGACAGTGGCATCAGCCCCAGCATTTT.

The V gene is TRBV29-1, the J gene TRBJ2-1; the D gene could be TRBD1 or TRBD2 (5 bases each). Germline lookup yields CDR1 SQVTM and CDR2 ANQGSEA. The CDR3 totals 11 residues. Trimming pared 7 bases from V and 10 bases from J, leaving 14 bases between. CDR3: CSAGDGREQFF. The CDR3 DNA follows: TGCAGCGCCGGGGACGGAAGAGAGCAGTTCTTC.

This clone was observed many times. Written as DNA, the CDR3 is TGTGCCAGTATTAGTGGCAGGAGGAACACTGAAGCTTTCTTT. Translating gives CASISGRRNTEAFF. The chain links TRBV19 to TRBJ1-1; D ambiguous. The CDR3 has 14 residues. From germline, CDR1 is LNHDA and CDR2 SQIVND (reference sequence). The ends were cut back, 7 bases at V and 1 base at J, with 13 bases in the middle.

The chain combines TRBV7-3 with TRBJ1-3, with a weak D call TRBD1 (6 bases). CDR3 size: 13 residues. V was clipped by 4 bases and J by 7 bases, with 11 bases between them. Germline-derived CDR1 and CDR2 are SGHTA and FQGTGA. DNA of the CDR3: TGTGCCAGCAGCTCACAGGGACCGAACACCATATATTTT. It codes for CASSSQGPNTIYF.

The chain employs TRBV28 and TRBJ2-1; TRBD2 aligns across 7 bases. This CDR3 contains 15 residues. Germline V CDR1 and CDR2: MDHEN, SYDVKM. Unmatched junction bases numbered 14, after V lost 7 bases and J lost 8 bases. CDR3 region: CASTPEGGVADEQFF. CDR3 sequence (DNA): TGTGCCAGCACCCCGGAGGGAGGGGTTGCCGATGAGCAGTTCTTC. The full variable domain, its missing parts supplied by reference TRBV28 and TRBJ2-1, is DVKVTQSSRYLVKRTGEKVFLECVQDMDHENMFWYRQDPGLGLRLIYFSYDVKMKEKGDIPEGYSVSREKKERFSLILESASTNQTSMYLCASTPEGGVADEQFFGPGTRLTVL.

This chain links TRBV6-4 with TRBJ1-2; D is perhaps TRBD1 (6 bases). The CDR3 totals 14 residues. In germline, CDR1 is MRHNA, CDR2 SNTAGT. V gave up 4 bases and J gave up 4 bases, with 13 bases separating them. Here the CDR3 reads CASSVGTLSYGYTF. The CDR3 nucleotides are TGTGCCAGCAGTGTCGGGACACTTAGCTATGGCTACACCTTC.

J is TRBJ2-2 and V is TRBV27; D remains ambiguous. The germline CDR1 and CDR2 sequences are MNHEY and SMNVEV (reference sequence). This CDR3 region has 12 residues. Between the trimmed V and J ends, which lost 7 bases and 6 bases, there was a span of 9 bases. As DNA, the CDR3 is TGTGCCAGCAAAAGGTCGGCCGGGGAGCTGTTTTTT. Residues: CASKRSAGELFF.

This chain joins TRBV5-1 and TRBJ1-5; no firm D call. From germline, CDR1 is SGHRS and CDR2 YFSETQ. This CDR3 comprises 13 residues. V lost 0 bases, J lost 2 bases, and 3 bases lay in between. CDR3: CASSLVGNQPQHF. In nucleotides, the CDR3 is TGCGCCAGCAGCTTGGTTGGCAATCAGCCCCAGCATTTT.

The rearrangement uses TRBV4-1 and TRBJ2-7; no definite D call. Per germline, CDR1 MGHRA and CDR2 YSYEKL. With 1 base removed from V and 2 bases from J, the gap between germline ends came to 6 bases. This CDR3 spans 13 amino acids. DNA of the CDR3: TGCGCCAGCAGCCAAGGCAAAGCCTACGAGCAGTACTTC. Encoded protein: CASSQGKAYEQYF.

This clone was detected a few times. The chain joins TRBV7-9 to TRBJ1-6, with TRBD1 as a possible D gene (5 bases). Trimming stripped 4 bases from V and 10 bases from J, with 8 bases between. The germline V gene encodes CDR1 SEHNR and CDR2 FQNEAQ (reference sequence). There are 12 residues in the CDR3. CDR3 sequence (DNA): TGTGCCAGCAGCTCGGGGGGATCACCCCTCCACTTT. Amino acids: CASSSGGSPLHF. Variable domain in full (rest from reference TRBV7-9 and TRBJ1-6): DTGVSQNPRHKITKRGQNVTFRCDPISEHNRLYWYRQTLGQGPEFLTYFQNEAQLEKSRLLSDRFSAERPKGSFSTLEIQRTEQGDSAMYLCASSSGGSPLHFGNGTRLTVT.

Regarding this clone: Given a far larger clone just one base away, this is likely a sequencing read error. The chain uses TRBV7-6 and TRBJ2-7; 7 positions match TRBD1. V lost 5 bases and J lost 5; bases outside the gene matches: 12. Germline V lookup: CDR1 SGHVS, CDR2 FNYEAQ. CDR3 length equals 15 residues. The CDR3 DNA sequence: TGTGCCAGCAGCGGGGGTCAAGGGGGCAGGGACGAGCAGTACTTC. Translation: CASSGGQGGRDEQYF.

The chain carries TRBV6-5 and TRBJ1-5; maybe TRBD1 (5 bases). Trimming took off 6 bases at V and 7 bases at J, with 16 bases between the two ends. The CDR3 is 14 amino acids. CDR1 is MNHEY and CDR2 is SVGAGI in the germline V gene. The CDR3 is CASSPTRVGQPQHF. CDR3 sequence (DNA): TGTGCCAGCAGCCCGACCAGGGTTGGACAGCCCCAGCATTTT.

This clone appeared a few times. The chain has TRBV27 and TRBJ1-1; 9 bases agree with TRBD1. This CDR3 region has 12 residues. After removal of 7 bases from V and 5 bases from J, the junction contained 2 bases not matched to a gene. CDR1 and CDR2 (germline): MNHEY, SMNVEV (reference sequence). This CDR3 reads CASTDRGTEAFF. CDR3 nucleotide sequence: TGTGCCAGCACAGACAGGGGGACTGAAGCTTTCTTT.

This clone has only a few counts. The CDR3 reads CASRGIVGQHNEQFF. The CDR3 nucleotides are TGTGCCAGCAGAGGGATAGTAGGACAGCACAATGAGCAGTTCTTC. The gene calls are TRBV7-9 and TRBJ2-1, with D possibly TRBD1 on 6 matching bases. Per germline, CDR1 SEHNR and CDR2 FQNEAQ (reference sequence). Trimming stripped 6 bases from V and 5 bases from J, with 17 bases between. The CDR3 spans 15 residues.

The CDR3 bases are TGTGCCAGCAGCCAGGGCGCGGACGGAGGGGACACCATATATTTT. It codes for CASSQGADGGDTIYF. The V and J genes are TRBV4-2 and TRBJ1-3; D perhaps matches TRBD1 (5 bases). CDR1 and CDR2 (germline): LGHNA, YNFKEQ. The CDR3 runs 15 residues. The V gene lost 3 bases and the J gene lost 8 bases, with 17 bases spanning the gap.

The CDR3 coding sequence is TGTGCCAGCAGTTCAGGGGACACTGAAGCTTTCTTT. Amino acids: CASSSGDTEAFF. V gene TRBV11-3 combines with J gene TRBJ1-1, with D possibly TRBD1 on 6 matching bases. Germline lookup yields CDR1 SGHNT and CDR2 YENEEA. The CDR3 covers 12 residues. V was shortened by 6 bases and J by 3 bases, with 8 bases between the two germline ends.